This TCR beta chain appears in the sequencing data of a study of blood T cell repertoires in COVID-19. Study details: Spain, Italy and the United States supplied samples that represented acute and convalescent COVID-19. Sources were T cells, B-cell-depleted T cells, or PBMCs; the material itself was cDNA or gDNA.

Original processing methods: Reference gene primer amplification gave nucleated cell count estimates. Here immunoSEQ multiplex PCR was the method, and the copy in TCRdb shows in-frame clones only, minus some. For V, J and clone size, that table is used; D and trimming come from the DNA. The sample holds some 200,000 clones, around 84% seen once. V was pared by 4 bases and J by 4 bases, with 17 bases between. Germline assignment: CDR1 PRHDT and CDR2 FYEKMQ (reference sequence). This CDR3 is 16 amino acids long. V and J are TRBV13 and TRBJ1-5; D may be TRBD1 (5 bases). Source material: peripheral blood. The receptor comes from a human donor in a cohort sampled during active COVID-19. The CDR3 region has the DNA TGTGCCAGCAGCTCGAGCGGGACGAGAGAGAATCAGCCCCAGCATTTT. The encoded protein is CASSSSGTRENQPQHF.